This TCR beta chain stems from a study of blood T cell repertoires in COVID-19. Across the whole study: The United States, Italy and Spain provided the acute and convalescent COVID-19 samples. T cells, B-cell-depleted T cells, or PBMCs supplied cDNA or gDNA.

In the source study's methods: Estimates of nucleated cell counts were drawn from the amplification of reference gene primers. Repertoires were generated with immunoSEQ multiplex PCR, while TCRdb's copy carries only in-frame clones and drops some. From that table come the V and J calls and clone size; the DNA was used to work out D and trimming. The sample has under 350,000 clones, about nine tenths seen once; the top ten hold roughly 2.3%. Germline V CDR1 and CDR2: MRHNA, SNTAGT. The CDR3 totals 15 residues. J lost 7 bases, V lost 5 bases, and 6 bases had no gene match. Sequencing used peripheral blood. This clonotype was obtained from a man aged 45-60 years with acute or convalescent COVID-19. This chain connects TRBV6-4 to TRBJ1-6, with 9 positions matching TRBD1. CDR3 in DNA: TGTGCCAGCAGTATGACAGGGGGGAAGAATTCACCCCTCCACTTT. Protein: CASSMTGGKNSPLHF.